This TCR beta chain comes out of a study of beta chain features in type 1 diabetes listed by TCRdb under 2018. About the full investigation: No differences in mean age, gender distribution, total cell number or subset yield were found between patients and healthy donors. A total of about 100,000,000 sorted cells were examined across all samples, and RNA yield correlated strongly with the number of cells per subset. The study compared the TCRB repertoires of sorted circulating CD4+ T cell subsets in recently diagnosed type 1 diabetes patients with those in matched healthy donors. Naive and central memory subsets were obtained from all 28 donors, but regulatory and stem cell-like memory subsets were isolated from only 8 patients and roughly eight healthy donors. What the authors observed across the whole study: Type 1 diabetes patients showed a moderate but significant shortening of TCRB CDR3 length in all four CD4+ subsets. Naive, central memory and regulatory TCRB repertoires appeared more similar among patients than among healthy donors. At VDJ recombination sites, patients with type 1 diabetes made fewer insertions and deleted more nucleotides, a pattern implying thymic rearrangement abnormalities. Because cDNA was sequenced instead of genomic DNA, activated cells with high expression could be over-represented, although the groups did not differ in activation or CD3 levels. HLA sub-analyses involved small numbers of individuals, so any influence of HLA type on TCRB rearrangement remained unresolved. Shorter templates might have been favored by PCR, but patient and control samples were amplified and corrected together, so both groups would have been affected equally by any skew.

A single peripheral blood draw of 90 to 150 mL on average was collected from each donor into heparinised tubes. A BD FACSAria II and a panel including CD45RO, CCR7, CD25, CD127, CD95 and CD27 were used to sort naive, central memory, regulatory and stem cell-like memory CD4+ T cells. Purity was above 98% for every sorted population. PBMCs were isolated right away by Lymphoprep density gradient centrifugation and were stained directly, without culture. So that batch effects would be minimized, each experiment stained and sorted samples in pairs, pairing one healthy donor with one patient. As concerns this clone: This receptor's antigen is unknown. Nothing much larger sits one base from this clone, and base qualities are not available.

The entire isolated RNA was reverse transcribed using the High Capacity cDNA Reverse Transcription Kit, and thus expressed TCRB transcripts were sequenced. Deep immunoSEQ sequencing was performed on naive, central memory and regulatory T cell samples, with an average of roughly 3.3 million total reads per sample. Sorted cells were lysed in RLT buffer and RNA was extracted with DNase-treated RNeasy Micro or Mini kits, depending on cell number. To prevent cross-contamination, each cell subset was processed individually, whereas patient and healthy donor samples were processed jointly. Using the immunoSEQ multiplex PCR, TCRB sequences were amplified from cDNA into 87-bp fragments spanning the CDR3 region. Amplicons were sequenced on the Illumina HiSeq platform. The paper's data handling went like this. PCR bias was corrected computationally using synthetic template baselines, and reads within Hamming distance 2 were collapsed, with unmergeable singletons discarded. Reads were aligned against IMGT to assign V, D and J genes, CDR3 length and insertions or deletions at six rearrangement sites. Clonotype counts were normalized to sorted cell number within each subset before computing true diversity and Gini coefficients with the tcR R package. Repertoire sharing was quantified using the overlap coefficient calculated on TCRB nucleotide sequences. Out-of-frame TCRB sequences from naive cells were analyzed to stand in for the pre-selection repertoire. TCRdb took over this immuneACCESS table, retaining in-frame rearrangements with V and J assigned. Such tables are incomplete; in checked studies, under half of the missing clones stem from an unresolved V gene, and the remainder is unexplained. D and trimming were read from the DNA, whereas the V and J calls and clone size are those reported in that table. The sample yields roughly 330,000 clones; approximately 11% were counted once. Of the sample, about 0.014% is held by the ten largest clones.

V sheds 4 bases and J sheds 1 base, leaving 10 bases between their ends. The CDR3 covers 14 residues, taking in both the cysteine and the phenylalanine. Of all the DNA, just the CDR3 is kept, 42 bases in frame from base 1. Via the germline V gene, CDR1 is SGHDN and CDR2 FVKESK. The source material was naive CD4+ T cells from blood. The cell subset or site label corresponds to: true naive CD4+ T cells. This clonotype originated in a woman aged 25-40 years in good health. Recombination joined TRBV14 with TRBJ1-1; a confident D gene designation cannot be given. The CDR3 protein sequence reads: CASSLGLGNTEAFF. Read as DNA, the sequence is TGTGCCAGCAGCCTCGGACTGGGGAACACTGAAGCTTTCTTT.